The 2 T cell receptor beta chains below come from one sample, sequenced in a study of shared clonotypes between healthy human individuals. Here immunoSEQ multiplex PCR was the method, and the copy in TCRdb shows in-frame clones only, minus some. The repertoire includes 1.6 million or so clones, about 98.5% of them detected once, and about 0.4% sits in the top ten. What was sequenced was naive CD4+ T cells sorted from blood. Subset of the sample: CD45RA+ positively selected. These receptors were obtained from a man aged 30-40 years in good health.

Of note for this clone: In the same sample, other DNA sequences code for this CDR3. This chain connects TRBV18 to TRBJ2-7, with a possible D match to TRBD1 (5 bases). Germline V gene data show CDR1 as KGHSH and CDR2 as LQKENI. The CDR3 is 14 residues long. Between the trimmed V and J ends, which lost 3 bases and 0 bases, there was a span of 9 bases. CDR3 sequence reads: CASSPRQGSYEQYF. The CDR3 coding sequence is TGTGCCAGCTCACCCAGGCAGGGCTCCTACGAGCAGTACTTC.

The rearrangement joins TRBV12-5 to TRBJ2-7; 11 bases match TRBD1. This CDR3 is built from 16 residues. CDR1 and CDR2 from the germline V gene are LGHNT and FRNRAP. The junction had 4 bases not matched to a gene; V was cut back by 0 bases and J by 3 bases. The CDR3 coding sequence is TGTGCTAGTGGTTTGGTACTCGGGACAGGGGGCTACGAGCAGTACTTC. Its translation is CASGLVLGTGGYEQYF.